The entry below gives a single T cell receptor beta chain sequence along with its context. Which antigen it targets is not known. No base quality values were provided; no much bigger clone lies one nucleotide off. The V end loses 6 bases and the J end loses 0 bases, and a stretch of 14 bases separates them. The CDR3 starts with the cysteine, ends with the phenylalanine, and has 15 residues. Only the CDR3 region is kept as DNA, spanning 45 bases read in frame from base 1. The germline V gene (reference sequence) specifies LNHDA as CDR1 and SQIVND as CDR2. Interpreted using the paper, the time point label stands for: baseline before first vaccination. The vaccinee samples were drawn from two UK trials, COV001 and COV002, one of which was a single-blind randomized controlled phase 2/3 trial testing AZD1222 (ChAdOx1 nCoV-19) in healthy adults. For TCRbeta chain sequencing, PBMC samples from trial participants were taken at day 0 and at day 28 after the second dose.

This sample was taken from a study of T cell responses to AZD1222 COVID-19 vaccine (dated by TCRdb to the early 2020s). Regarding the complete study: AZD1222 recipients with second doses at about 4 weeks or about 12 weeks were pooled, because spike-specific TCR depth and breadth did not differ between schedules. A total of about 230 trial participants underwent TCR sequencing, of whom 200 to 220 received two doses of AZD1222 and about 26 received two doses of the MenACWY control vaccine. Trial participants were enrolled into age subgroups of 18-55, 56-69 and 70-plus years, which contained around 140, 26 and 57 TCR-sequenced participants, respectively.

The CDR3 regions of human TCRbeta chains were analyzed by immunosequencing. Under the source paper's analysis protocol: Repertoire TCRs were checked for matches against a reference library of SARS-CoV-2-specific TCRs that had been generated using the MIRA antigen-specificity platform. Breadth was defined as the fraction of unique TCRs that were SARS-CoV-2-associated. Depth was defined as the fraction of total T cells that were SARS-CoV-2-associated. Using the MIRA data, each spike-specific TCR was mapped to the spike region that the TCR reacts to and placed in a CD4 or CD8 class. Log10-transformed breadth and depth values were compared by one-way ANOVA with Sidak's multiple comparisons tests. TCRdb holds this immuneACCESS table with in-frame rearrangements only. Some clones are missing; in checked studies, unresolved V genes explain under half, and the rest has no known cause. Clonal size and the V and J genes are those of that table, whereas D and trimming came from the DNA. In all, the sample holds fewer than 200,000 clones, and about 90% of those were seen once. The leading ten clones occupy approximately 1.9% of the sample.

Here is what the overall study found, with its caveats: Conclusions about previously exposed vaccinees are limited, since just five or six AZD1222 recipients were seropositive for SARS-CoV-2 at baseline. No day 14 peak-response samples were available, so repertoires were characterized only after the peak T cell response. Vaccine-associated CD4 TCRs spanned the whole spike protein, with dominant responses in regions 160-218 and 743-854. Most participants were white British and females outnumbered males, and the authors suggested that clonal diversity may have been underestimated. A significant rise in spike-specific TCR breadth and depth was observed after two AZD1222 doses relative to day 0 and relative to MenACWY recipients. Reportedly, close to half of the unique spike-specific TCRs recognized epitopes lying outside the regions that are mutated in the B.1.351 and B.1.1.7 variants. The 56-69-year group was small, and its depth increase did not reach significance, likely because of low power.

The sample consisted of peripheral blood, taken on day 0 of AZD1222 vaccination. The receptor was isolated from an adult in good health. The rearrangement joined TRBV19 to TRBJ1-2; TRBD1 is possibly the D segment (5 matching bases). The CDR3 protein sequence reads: CASSPQRGTNYGYTF. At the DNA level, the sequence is TGTGCCAGTAGCCCTCAGCGGGGGACTAACTATGGCTACACCTTC.